Each of the 12 T cell receptor beta chains below was sequenced from the same sample in a study of regulatory T cells in long-lasting Graves disease. Arm-PCR of CDR3 regions and iRepertoire HTBI primers were the basis on which TCR beta libraries were built. TCRdb fed the multiplex PCR reads into MiXCR, producing one record per CDR3 protein. This table has around 430,000 distinct CDR3 sequences, approximately 23% appearing once. As for time point: persistent/refractory GD, antithyroid drugs over 5 years with positive TRAb. PBMCs provided the RNA from which the TCR library was made. The sample in question was peripheral blood mononuclear cells (PBMCs), obtained when the disease was refractory, from a patient treated with antithyroid drugs. Receptor source: a female donor with Graves disease.

V and J are TRBV29-1 and TRBJ2-2, with 10 bases identical to TRBD2. The CDR3 loop spans 14 amino acids. Germline CDR1 reads SQVTM; CDR2 reads ANQGSEA. The V segment lost 7 bases and the J segment 6 bases; nucleotides outside the gene matches: 8. The CDR3 region is CSGRSGRASGELFF. Written as DNA, the CDR3 is TGCAGCGGGAGGAGCGGGAGGGCCTCCGGGGAGCTGTTTTTT.

This chain uses TRBV20-1 with TRBJ1-2; D uncertain. This CDR3 has 15 amino acids. V gave up 1 base and J gave up 8 bases, with 20 bases separating them. Germline CDR1 DFQATT, CDR2 SNEGSKA (reference sequence). The CDR3 nucleotides are TGCAGTGCTAGAGTCGTTGGAGACCGTCGTGACGGCTACACCTTC. Translation gives CSARVVGDRRDGYTF.

This clonotype was seen more than once but under ten times. The chain links TRBV5-6 to TRBJ1-2; D remains unclear. V lost 0 bases, J lost 5 bases, and 14 bases lay in between. This CDR3 has 15 amino acids. From germline, CDR1 is SGHDT and CDR2 YYEEEE. The CDR3: CASSLAPYGLYGYTF. The CDR3 coding sequence is TGTGCCAGCAGCTTGGCCCCGTACGGTTTATATGGCTACACCTTC.

Many counts were recorded for this clonotype. V gene TRBV12-3 or TRBV12-4 combines with J gene TRBJ1-5, with 8 bases that match TRBD1. The trim removed 6 bases at V and 0 bases at J, leaving 4 bases unmatched. The CDR3 length is 15 residues. The CDR3 region has the DNA TGTGCCAGCAGCCGGGGACAGGATAGCAATCAGCCCCAGCATTTT. This gives the protein CASSRGQDSNQPQHF.

This clonotype was seen many times. This chain uses TRBV28 with TRBJ2-7; 8 positions match TRBD1. After removal of 7 bases from V and 7 bases from J, the junction contained 12 bases not matched to a gene. This CDR3 comprises 14 residues. Germline V gives CDR1 MDHEN, CDR2 SYDVKM. CDR3 nucleotides: TGTGCCAGCATCGCAGGGGGCCTGTCATGGGAGCAGTACTTC. Protein sequence: CASIAGGLSWEQYF.

This clonotype turned up a few times. The V gene is TRBV11-2, the J gene TRBJ1-4; no clear D gene. The CDR3 has 14 amino acids. The ends were cut back, 3 bases at V and 8 bases at J, with 13 bases in the middle. Germline-derived CDR1 and CDR2 are SGHAT and FQNNGV. The CDR3 sequence: CASSFPARREKLFF. Here the CDR3 DNA reads TGTGCCAGCAGCTTCCCGGCCCGACGGGAAAAACTGTTTTTT.

This clonotype was counted ten times or more. The chain joins TRBV6-1 to TRBJ1-5; D unresolved. The germline V gene encodes CDR1 MNHNS and CDR2 SASEGT. Between the trimmed V and J ends, which lost 3 bases and 0 bases, there was a span of 12 bases. This CDR3 has 16 residues. For the CDR3, the DNA is TGTGCCAGCAGTGATTTCCAAAGGTATAGCAATCAGCCCCAGCATTTT. This encodes CASSDFQRYSNQPQHF.

The sample holds many counts of this clonotype. The chain recombines TRBV28 with TRBJ1-4; no clear D. Germline CDR1 MDHEN, CDR2 SYDVKM. This CDR3 comprises 14 residues. Deletions cut 7 bases from V and 8 bases from J, with 17 bases between. CDR3 bases: TGTGCCAGCAAATACCAGGCAGGTGAAGAAAAACTGTTTTTT. It translates to CASKYQAGEEKLFF. Together with reference TRBV28 and TRBJ1-4, the CDR3 gives the full variable domain: DVKVTQSSRYLVKRTGEKVFLECVQDMDHENMFWYRQDPGLGLRLIYFSYDVKMKEKGDIPEGYSVSREKKERFSLILESASTNQTSMYLCASKYQAGEEKLFFGSGTQLSVL.

Ten or more counts support this clonotype. V usage is TRBV7-9 and J usage is TRBJ1-6; TRBD1 is a possible D gene (5 bases). The CDR3 runs to 16 residues. In germline, CDR1 is SEHNR, CDR2 FQNEAQ (reference sequence). V lost 5 bases, J lost 7 bases, and 18 bases lay in between. CDR3 amino acids: CASSTTVVRGNSPLHF. In DNA, the CDR3 is TGTGCCAGCAGCACGACCGTCGTTAGGGGAAATTCACCCCTCCACTTT. Complete variable domain (other parts from reference TRBV7-9 and TRBJ1-6): DTGVSQNPRHKITKRGQNVTFRCDPISEHNRLYWYRQTLGQGPEFLTYFQNEAQLEKSRLLSDRFSAERPKGSFSTLEIQRTEQGDSAMYLCASSTTVVRGNSPLHFGNGTRLTVT.

This clonotype has just a few counts. V is TRBV7-2 and J is TRBJ2-5; D is ambiguous. Germline lookup yields CDR1 SGHTA and CDR2 FQGNSA. The CDR3 consists of 13 residues. The V and J ends lost 4 bases and 5 bases respectively, with 11 bases between them. CDR3 nucleotides: TGTGCCAGCAGCTATTCCGCGGACGAGACCCAGTACTTC. It specifies CASSYSADETQYF. Variable domain in full (rest from reference TRBV7-2 and TRBJ2-5): GAGVSQSPSNKVTEKGKDVELRCDPISGHTALYWYRQSLGQGLEFLIYFQGNSAPDKSGLPSDRFSAERTGGSVSTLTIQRTQQEDSAVYLCASSYSADETQYFGPGTRLLVL.

This clonotype came up many times. The chain combines TRBV28 with TRBJ1-1; 9 nucleotides align to TRBD1. CDR1 MDHEN and CDR2 SYDVKM come from the germline V gene. The CDR3 runs 13 residues. After removal of 6 bases from V and 3 bases from J, the junction contained 2 bases not matched to a gene. In nucleotides, the CDR3 is TGTGCCAGCAGGGGACAGGGCTACACTGAAGCTTTCTTT. Protein: CASRGQGYTEAFF.

This clonotype was observed a single time. The chain has TRBV3-1 and TRBJ2-6, with TRBD1 matching over 7 bases. The ends lost 1 base at V and 2 bases at J; junction bases unmatched: 5. CDR1 is LGHDT, CDR2 YNNKEL, per germline (reference sequence). The CDR3 totals 17 residues. CDR3 sequence reads: CASSQGPTGAGANVLTF. The CDR3 region has the DNA TGTGCCAGCAGCCAAGGCCCTACAGGGGCTGGGGCCAACGTCCTGACTTTC.